This record looks at one T cell receptor beta chain sequence and its context. Antigen specificity is unknown. About 10 ml of fresh peripheral blood supplied the PBMCs. It was RNA transcripts that yielded the amplified TCR beta CDR3 regions. An initial round of RT-PCR targeting the TCR CDR3 relied on the HTBI primer set. One entry per CDR3 protein results from TCRdb running MiXCR on the multiplex PCR reads. The sample shows roughly 200,000 distinct CDR3 sequences, around 17% of them seen only once. This entry belongs to a study of T cells in Graves' hyperthyroidism and ophthalmopathy. General observations from the study: Stable hyperthyroidism was separated from ophthalmopathy by a model based on 13 V-J features.

The V end lost 2 bases, the J end lost 4 bases, and 8 bases lay between the germline ends. Germline CDR1 reads MNHEY; CDR2 reads SVGAGI. This CDR3 spans 13 amino acids. Material: blood. The gene calls are TRBV6-5 and TRBJ1-1; D is unclear. The TCR originated in a man in his forties or fifties with Graves' hyperthyroidism. The CDR3 DNA reads as TGTGCCAGCAGTTACGGCGCAGGCACTGAAGCTTTCTTT. Translating gives CASSYGAGTEAFF.